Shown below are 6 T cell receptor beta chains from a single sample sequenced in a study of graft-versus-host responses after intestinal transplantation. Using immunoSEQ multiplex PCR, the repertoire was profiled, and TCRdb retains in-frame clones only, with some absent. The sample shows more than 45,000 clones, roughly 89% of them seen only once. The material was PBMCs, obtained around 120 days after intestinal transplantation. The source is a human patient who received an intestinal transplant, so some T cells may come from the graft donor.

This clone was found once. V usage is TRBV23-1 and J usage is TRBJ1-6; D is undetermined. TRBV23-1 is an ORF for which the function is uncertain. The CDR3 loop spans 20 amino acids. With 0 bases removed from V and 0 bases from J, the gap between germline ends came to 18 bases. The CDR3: CASSQSRSAGGSSYNSPLHF. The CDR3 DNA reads TGCGCCAGCAGTCAATCAAGGAGTGCAGGCGGCAGCTCCTATAATTCACCCCTCCACTTT.

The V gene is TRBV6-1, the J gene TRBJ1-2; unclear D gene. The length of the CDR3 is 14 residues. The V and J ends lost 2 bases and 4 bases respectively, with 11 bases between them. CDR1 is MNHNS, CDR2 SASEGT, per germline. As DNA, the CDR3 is TGTGCCAGCAGTGAAATGTGGCAGAGCTATGGCTACACCTTC. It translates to CASSEMWQSYGYTF.

The CDR3 DNA is TGTGCCAGCAGTTTATGGATGGGTACTAGCACAGATACGCAGTATTTT. Translation: CASSLWMGTSTDTQYF. The genes are TRBV28 and TRBJ2-3; unclear D gene. The V and J ends lost 0 bases and 0 bases respectively, with 10 bases between them. The germline CDR1 and CDR2 sequences are MDHEN and SYDVKM. This CDR3 comprises 16 residues.

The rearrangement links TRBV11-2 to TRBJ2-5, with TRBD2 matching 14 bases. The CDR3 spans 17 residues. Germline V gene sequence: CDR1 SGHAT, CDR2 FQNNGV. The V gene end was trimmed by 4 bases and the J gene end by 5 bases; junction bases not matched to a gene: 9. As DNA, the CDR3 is TGTGCCAGCAGCTATCGACTAGCGGGAGGGGGGACGGAGACCCAGTACTTC. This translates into CASSYRLAGGGTETQYF.

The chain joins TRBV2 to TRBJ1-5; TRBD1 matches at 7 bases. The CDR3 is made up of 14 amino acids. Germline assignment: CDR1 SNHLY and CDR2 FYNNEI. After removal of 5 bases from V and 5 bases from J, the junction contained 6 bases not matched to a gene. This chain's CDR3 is CASSPRGGDQPQHF. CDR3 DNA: TGTGCCAGCAGTCCCAGGGGGGGGGATCAGCCCCAGCATTTT. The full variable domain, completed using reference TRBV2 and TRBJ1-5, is EPEVTQTPSHQVTQMGQEVILRCVPISNHLYFYWYRQILGQKVEFLVSFYNNEISEKSEIFDDQFSVERPDGSNFTLKIRSTKLEDSAMYFCASSPRGGDQPQHFGDGTRLSIL.

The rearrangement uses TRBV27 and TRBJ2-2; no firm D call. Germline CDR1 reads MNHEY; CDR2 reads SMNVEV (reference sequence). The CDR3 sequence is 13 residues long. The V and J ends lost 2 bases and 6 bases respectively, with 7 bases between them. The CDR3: CASSLRISGELFF. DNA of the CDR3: TGTGCCAGCAGTTTAAGGATTTCCGGGGAGCTGTTTTTT.